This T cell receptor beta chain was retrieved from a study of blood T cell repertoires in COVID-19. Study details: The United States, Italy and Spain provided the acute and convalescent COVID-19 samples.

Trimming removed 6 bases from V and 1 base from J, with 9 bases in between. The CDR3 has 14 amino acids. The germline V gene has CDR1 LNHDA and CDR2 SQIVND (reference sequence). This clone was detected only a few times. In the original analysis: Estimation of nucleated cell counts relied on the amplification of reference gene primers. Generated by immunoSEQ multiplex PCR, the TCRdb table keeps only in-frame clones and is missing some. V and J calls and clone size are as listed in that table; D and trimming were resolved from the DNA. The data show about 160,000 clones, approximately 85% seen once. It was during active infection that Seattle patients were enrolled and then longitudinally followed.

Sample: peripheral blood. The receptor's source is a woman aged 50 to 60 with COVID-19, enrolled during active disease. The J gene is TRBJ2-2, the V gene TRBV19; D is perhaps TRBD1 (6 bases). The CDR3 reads CASRDRKNTGELFF. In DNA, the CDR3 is TGTGCCAGTAGAGACAGGAAGAACACCGGGGAGCTGTTTTTT.